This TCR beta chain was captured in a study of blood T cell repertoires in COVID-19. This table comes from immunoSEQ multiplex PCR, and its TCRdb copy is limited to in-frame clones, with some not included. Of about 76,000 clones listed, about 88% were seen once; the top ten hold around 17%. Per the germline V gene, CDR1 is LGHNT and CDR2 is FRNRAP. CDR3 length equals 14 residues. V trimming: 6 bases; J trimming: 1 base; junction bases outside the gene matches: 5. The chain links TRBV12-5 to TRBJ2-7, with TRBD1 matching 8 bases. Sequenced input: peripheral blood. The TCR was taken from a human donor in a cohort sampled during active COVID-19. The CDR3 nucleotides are TGTGCTAGTGGCTATCAGGGGGCTTCCTACGAGCAGTACTTC. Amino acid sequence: CASGYQGASYEQYF.